This TCR beta chain was captured by sequencing in a study of blood T cell repertoires in COVID-19 (dated by TCRdb to about 2020). About the investigation overall: Collaborator samples came from the United States, Italy and Spain and covered acute and convalescent phases of COVID-19. Where HLA class I and class II types were available, the types were taken from metadata supplied by the sample provider, not from assay-based typing. The dataset comprised deeply sampled blood TCRbeta repertoires from subjects exposed to, actively infected with, or recovered from COVID-19. The samples were drawn from the first 160 participants of the ongoing ImmuneRACE study and from over a thousand subjects provided by 6 global collaborators. A freely available public database, intended as a resource for researchers studying the immune response to SARS-CoV-2, is where the repertoires were released. The sample metadata nearly always contained a de-identified subject ID, COVID-19 status, age in years and sex. The material from the prospective study consisted of cDNA or gDNA derived from T cells, B-cell-depleted T cells, or PBMCs. General findings and caveats noted by the study authors: The amount of clinical and demographic metadata varied by source and participant and was provided uncurated.

Points on this clone: Its antigen target is currently unknown. Per-base qualities were not stored, and no clone one base away is much larger.

At one collaborating source in Seattle, patients were enrolled during active infection and were followed longitudinally through the course of disease. Collaborating institutions collected whole blood in K2EDTA tubes following their own protocols. For TCRbeta analysis, collaborators shipped samples in one of three forms: frozen whole blood, isolated PBMCs, or DNA extracted from either of those sample types. The immunoSEQ Assay, a bias-controlled multiplex PCR, was used to amplify TCRbeta CDR3 regions from genomic DNA. Per the source publication's procedure: Nucleated cell counts per sample were estimated from amplification of reference gene primers within the assay. Sequence reads were collapsed and filtered to measure the absolute abundance of every unique TCRbeta CDR3 rearrangement. For each sample, productive Simpson clonality was calculated by taking the square root of Simpson's diversity index across productive rearrangements. In its TCRdb copy, this immuneACCESS table keeps in-frame sequences only and misses some clones. Where compared with another copy, unresolved V genes explain less than half of these, and the others have no known cause. V and J calls and clone size come straight from that table; D and trimming were deduced from the DNA. The sample table contains just over 250,000 clones; only one count was recorded for approximately 92% of them. The leading ten clones occupy just over 2.5% of the sample.

The germline V gene yields MDHEN for CDR1 and SYDVKM for CDR2. Compared with germline, V lacks 8 bases and J lacks 4 bases; bases without a gene match: 0. The CDR3 runs 11 residues from the cysteine to the phenylalanine. The kept DNA is CDR3 alone, 33 bases in frame from the first base. The source material was peripheral blood. The clonotype comes from a person aged 18-35 years with COVID-19, enrolled during active disease. The sequence is built from TRBV28 and TRBJ2-7, with 9 bases matching TRBD1. The CDR3 amino acid sequence is: CASGTGYEQYF. The sequenced DNA is TGTGCCAGCGGGACAGGGTACGAGCAGTACTTC. Beyond the CDR3, the reference TRBV28 and TRBJ2-7 genes provide the residues; the full variable domain reads: DVKVTQSSRYLVKRTGEKVFLECVQDMDHENMFWYRQDPGLGLRLIYFSYDVKMKEKGDIPEGYSVSREKKERFSLILESASTNQTSMYLCASGTGYEQYFGPGTRLTVT.